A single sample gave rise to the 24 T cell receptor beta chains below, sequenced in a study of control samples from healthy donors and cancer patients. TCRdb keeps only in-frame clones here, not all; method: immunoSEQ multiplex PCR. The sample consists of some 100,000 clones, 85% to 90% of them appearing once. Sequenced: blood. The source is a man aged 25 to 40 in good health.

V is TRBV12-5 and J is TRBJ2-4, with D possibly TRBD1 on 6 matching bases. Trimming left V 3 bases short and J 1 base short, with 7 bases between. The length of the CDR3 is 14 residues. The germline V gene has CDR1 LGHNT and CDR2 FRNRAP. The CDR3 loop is CASGLTGAKNIQYF. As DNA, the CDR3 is TGTGCTAGTGGTTTAACAGGGGCCAAAAACATTCAGTACTTC.

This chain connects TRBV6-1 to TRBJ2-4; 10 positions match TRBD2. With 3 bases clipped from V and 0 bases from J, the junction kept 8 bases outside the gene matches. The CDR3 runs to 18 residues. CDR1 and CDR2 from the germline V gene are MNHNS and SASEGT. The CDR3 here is CASSEPTSGSLAKNIQYF. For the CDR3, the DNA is TGTGCCAGCAGTGAGCCGACTAGCGGGTCCCTAGCCAAAAACATTCAGTACTTC.

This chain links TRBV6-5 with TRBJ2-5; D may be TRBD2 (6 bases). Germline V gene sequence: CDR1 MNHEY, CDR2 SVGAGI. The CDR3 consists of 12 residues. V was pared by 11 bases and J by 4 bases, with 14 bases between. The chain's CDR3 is CAGRWVGETQYF. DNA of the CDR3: TGTGCCGGGAGGTGGGTGGGAGAGACCCAGTACTTC.

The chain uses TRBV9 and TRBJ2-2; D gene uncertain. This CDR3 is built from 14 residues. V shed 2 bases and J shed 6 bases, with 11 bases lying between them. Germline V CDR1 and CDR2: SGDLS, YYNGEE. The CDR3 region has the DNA TGTGCCAGCAGCGTGGGTAGTCGGGCCGGGGAGCTGTTTTTT. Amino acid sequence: CASSVGSRAGELFF.

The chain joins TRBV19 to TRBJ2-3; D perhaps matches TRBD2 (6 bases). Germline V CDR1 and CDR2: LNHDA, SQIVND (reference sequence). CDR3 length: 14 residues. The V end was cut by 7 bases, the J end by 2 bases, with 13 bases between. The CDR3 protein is CASKSTGVTDTQYF. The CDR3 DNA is TGTGCCAGTAAAAGTACGGGGGTCACAGATACGCAGTATTTT.

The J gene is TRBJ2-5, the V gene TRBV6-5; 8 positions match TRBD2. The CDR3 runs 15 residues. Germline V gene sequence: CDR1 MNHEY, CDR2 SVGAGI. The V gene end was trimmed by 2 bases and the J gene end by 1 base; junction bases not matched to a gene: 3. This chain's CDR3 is CASSYVLAAQETQYF. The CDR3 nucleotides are TGTGCCAGCAGTTACGTACTAGCGGCCCAAGAGACCCAGTACTTC.

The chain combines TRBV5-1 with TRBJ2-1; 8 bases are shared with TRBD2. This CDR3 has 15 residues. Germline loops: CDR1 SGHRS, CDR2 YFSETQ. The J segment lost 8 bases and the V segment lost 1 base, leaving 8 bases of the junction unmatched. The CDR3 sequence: CASSLNGGAGDEQFF. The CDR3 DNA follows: TGCGCCAGCAGCTTGAACGGGGGGGCCGGGGATGAGCAGTTCTTC.

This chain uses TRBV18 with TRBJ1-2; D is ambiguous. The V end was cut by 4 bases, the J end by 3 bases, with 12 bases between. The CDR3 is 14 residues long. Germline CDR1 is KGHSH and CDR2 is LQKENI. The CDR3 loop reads CASSLGALDYGYTF. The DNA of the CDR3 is TGTGCCAGCTCACTCGGAGCTCTTGACTATGGCTACACCTTC.

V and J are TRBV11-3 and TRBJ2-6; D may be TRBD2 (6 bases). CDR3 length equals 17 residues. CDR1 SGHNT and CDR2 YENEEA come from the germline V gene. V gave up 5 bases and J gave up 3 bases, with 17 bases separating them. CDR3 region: CASSLNGGNYGANVLTF. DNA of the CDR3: TGTGCCAGCAGCCTTAATGGAGGGAACTATGGGGCCAACGTCCTGACTTTC.

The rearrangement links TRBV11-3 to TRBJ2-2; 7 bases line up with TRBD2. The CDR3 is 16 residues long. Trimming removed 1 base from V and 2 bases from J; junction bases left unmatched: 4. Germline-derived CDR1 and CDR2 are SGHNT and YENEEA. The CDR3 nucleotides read TGTGCCAGCAGCTTAGGGGGCGGGGGAAACACCGGGGAGCTGTTTTTT. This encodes CASSLGGGGNTGELFF. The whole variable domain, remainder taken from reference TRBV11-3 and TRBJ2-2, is EAGVVQSPRYKIIEKKQPVAFWCNPISGHNTLYWYLQNLGQGPELLIRYENEEAVDDSQLPKDRFSAERLKGVDSTLKIQPAELGDSAVYLCASSLGGGGNTGELFFGEGSRLTVL.

The CDR3 is CASSELKTGVIGELFF. The CDR3 DNA follows: TGTGCCAGCAGTGAACTTAAGACAGGGGTAATCGGGGAGCTGTTTTTT. The chain links TRBV2 to TRBJ2-2, with 8 bases identical to TRBD1. V shed 2 bases and J 7 bases; nucleotides not matched to a gene: 9. The CDR3 contains 16 residues. From germline, CDR1 is SNHLY and CDR2 FYNNEI.

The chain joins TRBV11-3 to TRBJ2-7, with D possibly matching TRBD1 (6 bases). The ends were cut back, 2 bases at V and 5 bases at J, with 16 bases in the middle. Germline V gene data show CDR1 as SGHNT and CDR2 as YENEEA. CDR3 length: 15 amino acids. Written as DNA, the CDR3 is TGTGCCAGCAGCTTAATGTCAACAGGGCGAGACGAGCAGTACTTC. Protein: CASSLMSTGRDEQYF.

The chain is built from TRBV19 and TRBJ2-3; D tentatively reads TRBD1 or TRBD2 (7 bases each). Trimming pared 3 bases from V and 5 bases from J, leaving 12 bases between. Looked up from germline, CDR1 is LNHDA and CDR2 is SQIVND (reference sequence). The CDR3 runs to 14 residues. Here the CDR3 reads CASSISGGGDTQYF. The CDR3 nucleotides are TGTGCCAGTAGTATCTCAGGGGGGGGAGATACGCAGTATTTT.

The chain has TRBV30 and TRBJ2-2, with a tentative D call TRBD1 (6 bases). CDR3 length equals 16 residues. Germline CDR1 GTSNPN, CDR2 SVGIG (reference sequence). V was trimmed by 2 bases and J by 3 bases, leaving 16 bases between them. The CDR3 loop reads CAWSKRLQGYTGELFF. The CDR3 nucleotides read TGTGCCTGGAGTAAGCGGTTACAGGGTTACACCGGGGAGCTGTTTTTT.

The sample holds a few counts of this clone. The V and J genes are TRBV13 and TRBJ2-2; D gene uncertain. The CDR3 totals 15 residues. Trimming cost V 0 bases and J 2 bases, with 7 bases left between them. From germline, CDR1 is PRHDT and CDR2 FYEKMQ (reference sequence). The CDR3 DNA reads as TGTGCCAGCAGCTTAGGGGGATTCAACACCGGGGAGCTGTTTTTT. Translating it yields CASSLGGFNTGELFF.

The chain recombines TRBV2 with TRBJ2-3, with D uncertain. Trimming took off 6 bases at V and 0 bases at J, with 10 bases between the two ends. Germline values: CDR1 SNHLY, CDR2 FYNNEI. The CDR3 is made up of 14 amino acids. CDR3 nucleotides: TGTGCCAGCAGGACCCGGGCCAGCACAGATACGCAGTATTTT. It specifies CASRTRASTDTQYF.

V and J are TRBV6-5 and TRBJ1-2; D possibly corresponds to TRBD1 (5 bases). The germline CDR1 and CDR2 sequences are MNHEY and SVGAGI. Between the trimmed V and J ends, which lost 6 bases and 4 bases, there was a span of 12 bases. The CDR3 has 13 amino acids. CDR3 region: CASSWGLGYGYTF. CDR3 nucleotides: TGTGCCAGCAGCTGGGGCCTGGGCTATGGCTACACCTTC.

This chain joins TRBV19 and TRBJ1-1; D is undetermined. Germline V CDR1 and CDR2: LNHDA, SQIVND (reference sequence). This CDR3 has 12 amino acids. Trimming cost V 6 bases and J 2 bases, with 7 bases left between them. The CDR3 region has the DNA TGTGCCAGTAGGTACGGTAACACTGAAGCTTTCTTT. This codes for CASRYGNTEAFF.

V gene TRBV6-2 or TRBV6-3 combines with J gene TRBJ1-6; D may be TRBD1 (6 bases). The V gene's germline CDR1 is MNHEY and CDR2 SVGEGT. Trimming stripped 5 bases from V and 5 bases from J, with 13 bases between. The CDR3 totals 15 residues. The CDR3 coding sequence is TGTGCCAGCAGTCGACAACGACAGGATAATTCACCCCTCCACTTT. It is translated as CASSRQRQDNSPLHF.

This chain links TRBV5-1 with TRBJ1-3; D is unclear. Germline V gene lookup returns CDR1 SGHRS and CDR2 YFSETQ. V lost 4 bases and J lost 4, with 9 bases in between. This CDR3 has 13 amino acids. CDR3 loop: CASSPSQGNTIYF. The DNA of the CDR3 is TGCGCCAGCAGCCCGTCACAGGGAAACACCATATATTTT. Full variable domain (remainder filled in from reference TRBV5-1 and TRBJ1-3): KAGVTQTPRYLIKTRGQQVTLSCSPISGHRSVSWYQQTPGQGLQFLFEYFSETQRNKGNFPGRFSGRQFSNSRSEMNVSTLELGDSALYLCASSPSQGNTIYFGEGSWLTVV.

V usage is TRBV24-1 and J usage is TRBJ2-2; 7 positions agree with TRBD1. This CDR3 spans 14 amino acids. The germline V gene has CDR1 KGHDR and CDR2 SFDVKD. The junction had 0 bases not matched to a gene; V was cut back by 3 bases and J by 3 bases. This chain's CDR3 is CATSDDRDTGELFF. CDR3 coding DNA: TGTGCCACCAGTGATGACAGGGACACCGGGGAGCTGTTTTTT.

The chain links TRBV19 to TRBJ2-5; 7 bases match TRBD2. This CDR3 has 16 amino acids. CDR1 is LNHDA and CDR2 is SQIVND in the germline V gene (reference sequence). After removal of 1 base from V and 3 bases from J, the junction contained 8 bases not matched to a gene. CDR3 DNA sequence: TGTGCCAGTAGTATAGGATTAGCCGGGAGGAAAGAGACCCAGTACTTC. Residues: CASSIGLAGRKETQYF.

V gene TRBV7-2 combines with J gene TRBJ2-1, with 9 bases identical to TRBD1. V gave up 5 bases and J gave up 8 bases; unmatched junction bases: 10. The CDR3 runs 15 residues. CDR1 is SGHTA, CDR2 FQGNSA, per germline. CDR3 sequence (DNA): TGTGCCAGCAGCCTACGGACAGGGGCGCTCCATGAGCAGTTCTTC. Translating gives CASSLRTGALHEQFF.

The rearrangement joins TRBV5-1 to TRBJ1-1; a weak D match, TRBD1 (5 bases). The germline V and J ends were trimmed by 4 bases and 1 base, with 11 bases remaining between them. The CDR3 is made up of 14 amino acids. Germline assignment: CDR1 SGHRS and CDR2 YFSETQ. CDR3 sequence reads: CASSQDIQNTEAFF. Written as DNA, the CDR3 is TGCGCCAGCAGCCAGGACATTCAGAACACTGAAGCTTTCTTT.